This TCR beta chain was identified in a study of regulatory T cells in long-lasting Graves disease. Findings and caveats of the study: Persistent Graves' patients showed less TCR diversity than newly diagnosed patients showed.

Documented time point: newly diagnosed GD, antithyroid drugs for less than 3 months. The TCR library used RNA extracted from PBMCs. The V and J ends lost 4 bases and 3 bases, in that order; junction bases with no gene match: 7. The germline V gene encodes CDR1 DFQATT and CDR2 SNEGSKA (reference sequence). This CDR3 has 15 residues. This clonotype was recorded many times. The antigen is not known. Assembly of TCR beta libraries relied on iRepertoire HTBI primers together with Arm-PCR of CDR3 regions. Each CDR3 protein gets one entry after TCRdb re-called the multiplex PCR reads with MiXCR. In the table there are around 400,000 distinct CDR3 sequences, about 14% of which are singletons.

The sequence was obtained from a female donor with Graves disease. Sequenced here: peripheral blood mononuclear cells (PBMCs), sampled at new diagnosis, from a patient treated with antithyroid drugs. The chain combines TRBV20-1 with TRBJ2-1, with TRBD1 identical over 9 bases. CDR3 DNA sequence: TGCAGTGCTACAGGGGGGACAGGGCTCTACAATGAGCAGTTCTTC. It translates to CSATGGTGLYNEQFF.